This TCR beta chain originates from a study of beta chain features in type 1 diabetes. Overall study results and limits: A greater similarity of naive, central memory and Treg TCRB repertoires was seen among patients than among healthy donors.

Expressed TCRB transcripts were sequenced because the isolated RNA had all been reverse transcribed beforehand. Using immunoSEQ multiplex PCR, the repertoire was profiled, and TCRdb retains in-frame clones only, with some absent. The sample consists of under 550,000 clones, roughly an eighth of them appearing once. On average, the one heparinised blood draw given by each donor was 90 to 150 mL. CDR1 and CDR2 (germline): MNHEY, SVGAGI. J lost 4 bases, V lost 3 bases, and 5 bases had no gene match. The length of the CDR3 is 14 residues. This clone has a handful of counts. Its antigen is still unknown. Sequenced input: naive CD4+ T cells from blood. This clonotype originated in a woman under 30 in good health. The chain is built from TRBV6-5 and TRBJ2-7; 8 bases map to TRBD2. CDR3 DNA sequence: TGTGCCAGCAGTTATAGCGGGAAGGGATACGAGCAGTACTTC. Encoded protein: CASSYSGKGYEQYF.